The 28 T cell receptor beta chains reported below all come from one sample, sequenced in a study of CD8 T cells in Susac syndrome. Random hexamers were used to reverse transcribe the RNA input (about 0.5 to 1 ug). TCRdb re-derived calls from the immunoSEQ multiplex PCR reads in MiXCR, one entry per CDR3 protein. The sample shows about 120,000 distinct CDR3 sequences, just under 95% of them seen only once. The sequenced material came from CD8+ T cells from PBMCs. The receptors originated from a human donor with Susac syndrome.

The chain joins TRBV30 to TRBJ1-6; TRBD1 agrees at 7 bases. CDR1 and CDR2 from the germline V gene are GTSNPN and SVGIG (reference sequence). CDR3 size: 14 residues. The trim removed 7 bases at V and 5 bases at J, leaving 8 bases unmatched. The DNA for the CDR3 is TGTGCCTTTCTCCGGGACAGCAATAATTCACCCCTCCACTTT. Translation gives CAFLRDSNNSPLHF.

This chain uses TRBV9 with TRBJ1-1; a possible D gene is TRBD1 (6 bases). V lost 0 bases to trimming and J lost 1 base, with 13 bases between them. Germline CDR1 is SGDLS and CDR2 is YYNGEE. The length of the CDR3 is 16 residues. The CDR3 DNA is TGTGCCAGCAGCGTAGAAACAGGGTTCCCGAACACTGAAGCTTTCTTT. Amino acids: CASSVETGFPNTEAFF.

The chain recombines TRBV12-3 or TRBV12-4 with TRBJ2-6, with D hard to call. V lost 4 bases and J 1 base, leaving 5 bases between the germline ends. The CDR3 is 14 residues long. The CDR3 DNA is TGTGCCAGCAGTTGGGAATCTGGGGCCAACGTCCTGACTTTC. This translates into CASSWESGANVLTF.

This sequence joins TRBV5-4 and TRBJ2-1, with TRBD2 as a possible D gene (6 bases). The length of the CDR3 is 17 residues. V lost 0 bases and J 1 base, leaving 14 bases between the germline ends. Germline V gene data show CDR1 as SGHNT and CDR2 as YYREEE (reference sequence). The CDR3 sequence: CASSLALSGLSYNEQFF. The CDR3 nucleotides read TGTGCCAGCAGCTTGGCTCTAAGCGGGTTGTCCTACAATGAGCAGTTCTTC. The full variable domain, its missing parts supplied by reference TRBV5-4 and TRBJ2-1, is ETGVTQSPTHLIKTRGQQVTLRCSSQSGHNTVSWYQQALGQGPQFIFQYYREEENGRGNFPPRFSGLQFPNYSSELNVNALELDDSALYLCASSLALSGLSYNEQFFGPGTRLTVL.

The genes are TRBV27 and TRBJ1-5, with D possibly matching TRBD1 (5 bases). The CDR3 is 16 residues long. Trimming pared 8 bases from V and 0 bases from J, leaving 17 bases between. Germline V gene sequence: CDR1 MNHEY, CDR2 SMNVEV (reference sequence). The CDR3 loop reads CASRVGGVYSNQPQHF. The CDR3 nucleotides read TGTGCCAGCCGCGTGGGGGGGGTTTATAGCAATCAGCCCCAGCATTTT.

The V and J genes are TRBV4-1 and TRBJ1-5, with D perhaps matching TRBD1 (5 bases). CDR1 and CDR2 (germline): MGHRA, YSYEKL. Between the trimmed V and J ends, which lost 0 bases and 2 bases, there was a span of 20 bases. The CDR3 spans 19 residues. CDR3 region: CASSQDPGTQLRGNQPQHF. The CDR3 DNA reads TGCGCCAGCAGCCAAGATCCCGGGACCCAACTGCGGGGCAATCAGCCCCAGCATTTT.

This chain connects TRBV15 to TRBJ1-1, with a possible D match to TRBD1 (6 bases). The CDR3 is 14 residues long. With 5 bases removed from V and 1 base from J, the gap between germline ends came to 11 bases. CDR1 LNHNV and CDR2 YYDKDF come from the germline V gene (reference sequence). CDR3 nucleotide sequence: TGTGCCACCAGCCCCAACAGGGAGAACACTGAAGCTTTCTTT. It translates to CATSPNRENTEAFF.

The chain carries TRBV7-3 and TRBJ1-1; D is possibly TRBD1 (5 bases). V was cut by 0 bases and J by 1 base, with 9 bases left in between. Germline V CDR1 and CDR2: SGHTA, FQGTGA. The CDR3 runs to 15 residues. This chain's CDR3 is CASSLTDKANTEAFF. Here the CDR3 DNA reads TGTGCCAGCAGCTTAACGGACAAAGCGAACACTGAAGCTTTCTTT.

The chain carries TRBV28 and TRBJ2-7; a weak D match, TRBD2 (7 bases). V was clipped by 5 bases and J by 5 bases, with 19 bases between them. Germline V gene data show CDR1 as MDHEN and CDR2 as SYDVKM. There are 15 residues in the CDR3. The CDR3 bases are TGTGCCAGCAGTGGTTTAGGGGGAGGGCACCACGAGCAGTACTTC. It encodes CASSGLGGGHHEQYF.

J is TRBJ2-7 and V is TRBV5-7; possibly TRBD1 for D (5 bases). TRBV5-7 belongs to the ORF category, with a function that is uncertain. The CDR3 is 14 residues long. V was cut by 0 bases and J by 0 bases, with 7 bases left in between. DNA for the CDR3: TGTGCCAGCAGCTTGGGACAGCACTCCTACGAGCAGTACTTC. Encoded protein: CASSLGQHSYEQYF.

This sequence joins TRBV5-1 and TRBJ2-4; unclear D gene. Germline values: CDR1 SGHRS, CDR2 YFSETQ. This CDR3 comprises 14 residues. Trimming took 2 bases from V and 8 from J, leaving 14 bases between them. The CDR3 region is CASSFVGDLDIQYF. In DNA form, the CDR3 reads TGCGCCAGCAGCTTTGTAGGAGATCTAGACATTCAGTACTTC.

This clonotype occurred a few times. This CDR3 is CASSSGTGAPYEQYF. As DNA, the CDR3 is TGTGCCAGCAGTTCCGGGACAGGGGCTCCATACGAGCAGTACTTC. The chain links TRBV7-2 to TRBJ2-7, with 10 bases fitting TRBD1. The germline V gene has CDR1 SGHTA and CDR2 FQGNSA. The length of the CDR3 is 15 residues. V was pared by 6 bases and J by 4 bases, with 9 bases of the junction left unmatched.

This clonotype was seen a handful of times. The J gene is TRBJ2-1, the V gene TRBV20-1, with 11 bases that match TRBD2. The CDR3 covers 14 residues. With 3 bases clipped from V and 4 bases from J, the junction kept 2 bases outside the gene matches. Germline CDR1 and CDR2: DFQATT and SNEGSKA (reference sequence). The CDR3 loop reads CSARGTSGYNEQFF. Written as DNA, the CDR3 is TGCAGTGCTAGGGGGACTAGCGGATACAATGAGCAGTTCTTC.

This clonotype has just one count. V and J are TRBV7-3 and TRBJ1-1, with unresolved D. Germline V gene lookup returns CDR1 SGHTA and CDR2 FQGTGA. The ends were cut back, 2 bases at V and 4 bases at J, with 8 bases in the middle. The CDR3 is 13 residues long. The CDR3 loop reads CASSLYAGTEAFF. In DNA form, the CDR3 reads TGTGCCAGCAGCTTATATGCTGGCACTGAAGCTTTCTTT.

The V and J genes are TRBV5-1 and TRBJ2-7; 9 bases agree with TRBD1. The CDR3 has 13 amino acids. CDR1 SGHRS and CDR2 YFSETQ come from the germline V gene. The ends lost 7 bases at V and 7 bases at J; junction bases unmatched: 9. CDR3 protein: CASRGQGEDEQYF. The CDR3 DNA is TGCGCCAGCCGGGGACAGGGAGAGGATGAGCAGTACTTC.

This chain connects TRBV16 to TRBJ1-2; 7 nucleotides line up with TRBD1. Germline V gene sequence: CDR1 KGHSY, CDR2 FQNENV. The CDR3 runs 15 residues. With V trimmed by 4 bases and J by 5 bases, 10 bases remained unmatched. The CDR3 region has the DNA TGTGCCAGCAGCCCGCAGACAGGGCCGGGGTATGGCTACACCTTC. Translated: CASSPQTGPGYGYTF.

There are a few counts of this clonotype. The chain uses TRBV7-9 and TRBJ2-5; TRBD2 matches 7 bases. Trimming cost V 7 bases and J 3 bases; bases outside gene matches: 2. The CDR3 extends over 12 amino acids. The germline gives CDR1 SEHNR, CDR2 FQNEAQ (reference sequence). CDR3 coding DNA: TGTGCCAGCAACGCGGGGGAAGAGACCCAGTACTTC. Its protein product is CASNAGEETQYF.

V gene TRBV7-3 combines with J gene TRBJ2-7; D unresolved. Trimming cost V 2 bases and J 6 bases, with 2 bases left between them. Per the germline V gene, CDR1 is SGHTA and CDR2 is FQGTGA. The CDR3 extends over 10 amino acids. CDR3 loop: CASSLPEQYF. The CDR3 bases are TGTGCCAGCAGCTTACCCGAGCAGTACTTC.

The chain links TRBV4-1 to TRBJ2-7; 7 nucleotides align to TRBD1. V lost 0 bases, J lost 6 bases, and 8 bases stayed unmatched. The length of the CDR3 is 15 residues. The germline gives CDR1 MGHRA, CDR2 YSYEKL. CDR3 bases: TGCGCCAGCAGCCAAGACCCAGGGGGATGGCTCGAGCAGTACTTC. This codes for CASSQDPGGWLEQYF.

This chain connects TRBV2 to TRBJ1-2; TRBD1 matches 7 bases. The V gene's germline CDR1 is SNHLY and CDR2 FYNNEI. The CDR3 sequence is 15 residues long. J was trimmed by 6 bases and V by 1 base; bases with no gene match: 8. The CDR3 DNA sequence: TGTGCCAGCAGTGAAGTTGGACAGGCGCCCGATGGCTACACCTTC. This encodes CASSEVGQAPDGYTF. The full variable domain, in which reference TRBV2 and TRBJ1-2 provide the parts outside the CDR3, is EPEVTQTPSHQVTQMGQEVILRCVPISNHLYFYWYRQILGQKVEFLVSFYNNEISEKSEIFDDQFSVERPDGSNFTLKIRSTKLEDSAMYFCASSEVGQAPDGYTFGSGTRLTVV.

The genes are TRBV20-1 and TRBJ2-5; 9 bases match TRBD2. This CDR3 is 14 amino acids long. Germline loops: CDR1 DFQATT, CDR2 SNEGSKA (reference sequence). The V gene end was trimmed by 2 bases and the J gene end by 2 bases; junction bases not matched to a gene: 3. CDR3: CSARSGGSQETQYF. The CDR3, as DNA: TGCAGTGCTAGAAGCGGGGGGTCACAAGAGACCCAGTACTTC.

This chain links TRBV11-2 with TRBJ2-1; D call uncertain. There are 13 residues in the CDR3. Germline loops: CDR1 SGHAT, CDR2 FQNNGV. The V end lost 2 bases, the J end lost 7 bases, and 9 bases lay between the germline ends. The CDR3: CASSLIAVNEQFF. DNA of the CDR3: TGTGCCAGCAGCTTAATAGCTGTAAATGAGCAGTTCTTC.

Here the CDR3 reads CSAVEDTEAFF. CDR3 bases: TGCAGTGCTGTGGAGGACACTGAAGCTTTCTTT. The chain employs TRBV20-1 and TRBJ1-1; the D is unclear. Germline V gene sequence: CDR1 DFQATT, CDR2 SNEGSKA (reference sequence). V was clipped by 5 bases and J by 3 bases, with 7 bases between them. CDR3 size: 11 residues.

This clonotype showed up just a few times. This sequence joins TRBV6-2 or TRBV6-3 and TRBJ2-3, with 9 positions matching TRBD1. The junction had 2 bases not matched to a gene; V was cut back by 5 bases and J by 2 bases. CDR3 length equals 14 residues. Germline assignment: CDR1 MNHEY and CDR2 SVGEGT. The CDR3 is CASSRTGATDTQYF. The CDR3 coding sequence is TGTGCCAGCAGTCGGACAGGGGCCACAGATACGCAGTATTTT.

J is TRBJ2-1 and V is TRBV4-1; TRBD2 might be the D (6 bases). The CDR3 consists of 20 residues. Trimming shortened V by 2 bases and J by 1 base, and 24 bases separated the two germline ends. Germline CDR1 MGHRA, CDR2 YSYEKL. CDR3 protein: CASSQYGPQEGIISYNEQFF. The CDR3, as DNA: TGCGCCAGCAGCCAATACGGGCCTCAGGAGGGTATAATTTCCTACAATGAGCAGTTCTTC.

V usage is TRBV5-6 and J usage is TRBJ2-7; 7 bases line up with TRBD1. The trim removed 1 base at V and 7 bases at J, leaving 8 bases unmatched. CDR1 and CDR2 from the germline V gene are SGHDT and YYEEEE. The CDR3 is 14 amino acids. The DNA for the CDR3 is TGTGCCAGCAGCTTGCCACAGGGGTCTGGGGAGCAGTACTTC. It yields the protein CASSLPQGSGEQYF.

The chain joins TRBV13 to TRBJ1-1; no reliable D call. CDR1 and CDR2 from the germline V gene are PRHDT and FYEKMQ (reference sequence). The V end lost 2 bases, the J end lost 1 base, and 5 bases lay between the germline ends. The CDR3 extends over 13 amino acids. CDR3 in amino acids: CASSLLQNTEAFF. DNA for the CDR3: TGTGCCAGCAGCTTACTCCAGAACACTGAAGCTTTCTTT. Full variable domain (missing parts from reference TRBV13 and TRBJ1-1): AAGVIQSPRHLIKEKRETATLKCYPIPRHDTVYWYQQGPGQDPQFLISFYEKMQSDKGSIPDRFSAQQFSDYHSELNMSSLELGDSALYFCASSLLQNTEAFFGQGTRLTVV.

The CDR3 here is CASRLQASYEQYF. The CDR3 DNA reads TGTGCCAGCCGATTACAGGCCTCCTACGAGCAGTACTTC. V and J are TRBV7-9 and TRBJ2-7, with TRBD1 as a possible D gene (5 bases). The germline V gene has CDR1 SEHNR and CDR2 FQNEAQ (reference sequence). This CDR3 region has 13 residues. The V end was cut by 8 bases, the J end by 0 bases, with 11 bases between.